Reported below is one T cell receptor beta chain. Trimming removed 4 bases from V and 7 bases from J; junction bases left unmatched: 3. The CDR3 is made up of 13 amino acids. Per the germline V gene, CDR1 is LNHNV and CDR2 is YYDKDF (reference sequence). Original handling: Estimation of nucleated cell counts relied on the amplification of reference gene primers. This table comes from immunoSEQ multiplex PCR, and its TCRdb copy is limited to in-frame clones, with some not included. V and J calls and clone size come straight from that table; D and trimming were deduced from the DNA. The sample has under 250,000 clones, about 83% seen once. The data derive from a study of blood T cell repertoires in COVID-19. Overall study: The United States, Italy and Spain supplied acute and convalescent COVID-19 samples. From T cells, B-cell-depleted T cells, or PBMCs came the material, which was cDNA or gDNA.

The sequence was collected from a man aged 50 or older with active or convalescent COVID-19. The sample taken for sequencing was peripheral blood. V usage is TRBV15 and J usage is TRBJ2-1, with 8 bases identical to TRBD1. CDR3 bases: TGTGCCACCAGCATGAGACAGGGGAATGAGCAGTTCTTC. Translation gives CATSMRQGNEQFF.